Shown below are 20 T cell receptor beta chains from a single sample sequenced in a study of cytomegalovirus exposure and HLA in healthy donors (dated by TCRdb to about 2017). Library preparation employed the immunoSEQ multiplex PCR assay. For the multiplex PCR, a mixture combining 60 forward primers for TCR Vbeta segments and 13 reverse primers for TCR Jbeta segments was used. What TCRdb holds here is the immuneACCESS table cut down to in-frame rearrangements. Part of the clones is not present; checked against another copy, under half of the missing clones reflect an unresolved V gene, and the others are unexplained. The sample contains about 120,000 clones, approximately 79% of them found a single time. Approximately 3.5% of the sample rests with the top ten. The sample comprised PBMCs. Receptor source: a man aged 25 to 40 in good health and CMV-seronegative.

The table lists this clone with a count of one. The chain joins TRBV9 to TRBJ2-3; 14 positions match TRBD2. From germline, CDR1 is SGDLS and CDR2 YYNGEE. With V trimmed by 4 bases and J by 2 bases, 9 bases remained unmatched. The CDR3 sequence is 18 residues long. The CDR3 DNA sequence: TGTGCCAGCAGCAGGACTAGCGGGGGGTTACCTTACACAGATACGCAGTATTTT. Protein product: CASSRTSGGLPYTDTQYF.

The CDR3: CASSTLTGGNVEAFF. The CDR3 DNA reads as TGTGCCAGCAGTACCTTGACAGGGGGTAATGTTGAAGCTTTCTTT. This rearrangement joins TRBV6-6 to TRBJ1-1; 9 positions match TRBD1. Germline loops: CDR1 MNHNY, CDR2 SVGAGI (reference sequence). The CDR3 is made up of 15 amino acids. Germline trimming cut 5 bases from V and 7 bases from J; bases unmatched to any gene: 11.

This chain connects TRBV30 to TRBJ2-7; 7 bases line up with TRBD1. The CDR3 has 16 amino acids. V trimming: 2 bases; J trimming: 1 base; junction bases outside the gene matches: 11. CDR1 is GTSNPN and CDR2 is SVGIG in the germline V gene (reference sequence). The CDR3 bases are TGTGCCTGGAGTCCTAAAAACCCGGGACAGTCCTACGAGCAGTACTTC. This translates into CAWSPKNPGQSYEQYF.

The chain has TRBV10-3 and TRBJ2-3; D ambiguous. The CDR3 extends over 12 amino acids. Per germline, CDR1 ENHRY and CDR2 SYGVKD. Trimming pared 8 bases from V and 1 base from J, leaving 7 bases between. In DNA, the CDR3 is TGTGCCATCGGTACGGGCACAGATACGCAGTATTTT. Protein: CAIGTGTDTQYF.

This chain links TRBV29-1 with TRBJ1-1; 10 bases are shared with TRBD1. Per the germline V gene, CDR1 is SQVTM and CDR2 is ANQGSEA. The junction had 2 bases not matched to a gene; V was cut back by 7 bases and J by 3 bases. The CDR3 extends over 12 amino acids. The DNA for the CDR3 is TGCAGCGGGGGGACAGGGGACACTGAAGCTTTCTTT. Translated, it gives CSGGTGDTEAFF.

V usage is TRBV5-1 and J usage is TRBJ2-3; 8 nucleotides agree with TRBD1. V lost 6 bases and J lost 5; bases outside the gene matches: 14. Germline values: CDR1 SGHRS, CDR2 YFSETQ. The CDR3 spans 16 residues. CDR3 DNA sequence: TGCGCCAGCACCTCTTTGTCCAGGGGGCGAAGAGATACGCAGTATTTT. It codes for CASTSLSRGRRDTQYF.

This clone turned up a few times. The genes are TRBV30 and TRBJ2-2; 8 bases are a match to TRBD2. Germline assignment: CDR1 GTSNPN and CDR2 SVGIG (reference sequence). V lost 4 bases and J lost 8; bases outside the gene matches: 9. The CDR3 contains 14 residues. The CDR3 loop is CAWTPGLGFGELFF. CDR3 nucleotide sequence: TGTGCCTGGACTCCGGGACTAGGTTTTGGGGAGCTGTTTTTT.

The CDR3 bases are TGTGCCAGCAGCTTAGATCGACTAGCGGGGGCATGGGATACGCAGTATTTT. It specifies CASSLDRLAGAWDTQYF. The genes are TRBV7-6 and TRBJ2-3; 12 bases map to TRBD2. The V segment lost 1 base and the J segment 6 bases; nucleotides outside the gene matches: 8. The CDR3 has 17 residues. CDR1 is SGHVS, CDR2 FNYEAQ, per germline. Full variable domain (missing parts from reference TRBV7-6 and TRBJ2-3): GAGVSQSPRYKVTKRGQDVALRCDPISGHVSLYWYRQALGQGPEFLTYFNYEAQQDKSGLPNDRFSAERPEGSISTLTIQRTEQRDSAMYRCASSLDRLAGAWDTQYFGPGTRLTVL.

The V and J genes are TRBV6-1 and TRBJ1-6, with 8 positions matching TRBD1. The CDR3 loop spans 15 amino acids. Per germline, CDR1 MNHNS and CDR2 SASEGT. V was clipped by 0 bases and J by 9 bases; unmatched bases: 4. The CDR3 region is CASSEAGRGLSPLHF. The CDR3 nucleotides read TGTGCCAGCAGTGAAGCGGGCAGGGGGCTTTCACCCCTCCACTTT.

This chain connects TRBV2 to TRBJ2-5, with 7 bases fitting TRBD2. The end of the DNA fits TRBJ2-7 better, so the J call may be wrong. The CDR3 contains 14 residues. CDR1 is SNHLY and CDR2 is FYNNEI in the germline V gene. The CDR3 sequence: CASSEGGGYYEQYF. CDR3 coding DNA: TGTGCCAGCAGTGAAGGGGGGGGATACTACGAGCAGTACTTC.

This clone was found once. The DNA for the CDR3 is TGTGCCAGCAGCTTAAGGACAGGGATTGCAAAATCACCCCTCCACTTT. As protein: CASSLRTGIAKSPLHF. The rearrangement links TRBV7-8 to TRBJ1-6, with 8 bases lining up with TRBD1. V shed 2 bases, J shed 10 bases, and the junction held 10 bases outside the gene matches. Germline values: CDR1 SGHVS, CDR2 FQNEAQ. This CDR3 contains 16 residues.

The chain combines TRBV18 with TRBJ2-6; D gene ambiguous. CDR1 is KGHSH and CDR2 is LQKENI in the germline V gene. This CDR3 region has 15 residues. V lost 2 bases and J 1 base, leaving 6 bases between the germline ends. The CDR3 coding sequence is TGTGCCAGCTCACCAGGCGGTTCTGGGGCCAACGTCCTGACTTTC. Translation gives CASSPGGSGANVLTF.

V and J are TRBV5-1 and TRBJ2-2, with TRBD2 matching 11 bases. Trimming at V came to 4 bases and at J to 5 bases, leaving 4 bases not matched to a gene. CDR3 length equals 15 residues. In germline, CDR1 is SGHRS, CDR2 YFSETQ. This chain's CDR3 is CASSRSGGATGELFF. DNA of the CDR3: TGCGCCAGCAGCCGTAGCGGGGGGGCTACCGGGGAGCTGTTTTTT.

The rearrangement uses TRBV7-2 and TRBJ1-2; 11 bases map to TRBD1. The CDR3 contains 14 residues. Germline lookup yields CDR1 SGHTA and CDR2 FQGNSA. Trimming cost V 3 bases and J 8 bases; bases outside gene matches: 5. The CDR3 coding sequence is TGTGCCAGCAGCTTGGGACAGGGGGTGGGGGGCTACACCTTC. Translated: CASSLGQGVGGYTF.

The rearrangement joins TRBV11-2 to TRBJ1-1; D gene uncertain. CDR1 is SGHAT, CDR2 FQNNGV, per germline. V dropped 8 bases and J dropped 1 base, with 11 bases sitting between them. The CDR3 consists of 13 residues. CDR3 sequence reads: CASSRVGNTEAFF. As DNA, the CDR3 is TGTGCCAGCTCCCGGGTCGGGAACACTGAAGCTTTCTTT.

Concerning this clone: An end of the junction does not agree with germline; a read error may underlie this. The chain combines TRBV27 with TRBJ1-2; D remains ambiguous. Germline V gives CDR1 MNHEY, CDR2 SMNVEV (reference sequence). CDR3 length: 14 amino acids. CDR3 region: CASSFGRANYGYIF. The CDR3 bases are TGTGCCAGCAGTTTCGGTCGAGCTAACTATGGCTACATCTTC.

This clone was seen a handful of times. The CDR3 sequence: CASSGGGEVDGYTF. The CDR3 nucleotides read TGTGCCAGTTCCGGGGGAGGGGAGGTGGATGGCTACACCTTC. The rearrangement uses TRBV9 and TRBJ1-2; TRBD1 is a possible D gene (5 bases). This CDR3 is built from 14 residues. The germline V gene encodes CDR1 SGDLS and CDR2 YYNGEE. V lost 8 bases and J lost 6, with 20 bases in between.

This clone has only a few counts. The J gene is TRBJ2-7, the V gene TRBV6-1, with 8 bases identical to TRBD1. CDR3 size: 14 residues. After removal of 6 bases from V and 2 bases from J, the junction contained 6 bases not matched to a gene. Per germline, CDR1 MNHNS and CDR2 SASEGT. In DNA form, the CDR3 reads TGTGCCAGCAGCGACGGGACAGGACCCTACGAGCAGTACTTC. Translating gives CASSDGTGPYEQYF.

The V call is TRBV7-2, the J call TRBJ1-3; D gene unclear. The CDR3 sequence is 17 residues long. Germline loops: CDR1 SGHTA, CDR2 FQGNSA. V gave up 5 bases and J gave up 0 bases, with 17 bases separating them. The CDR3 here is CASSSGRQAFSGNTIYF. As DNA, the CDR3 is TGTGCCAGCAGCAGCGGCCGGCAGGCGTTCTCTGGAAACACCATATATTTT.

The chain has TRBV19 and TRBJ2-5; 15 bases are shared with TRBD2. The CDR3 sequence is 17 residues long. The germline V gene has CDR1 LNHDA and CDR2 SQIVND (reference sequence). V gave up 4 bases and J gave up 5 bases; unmatched junction bases: 8. The CDR3 bases are TGTGCCAGTAGTAGCCTAGGACTAGCGGGGGGGGCGGAGACCCAGTACTTC. It codes for CASSSLGLAGGAETQYF.